This TCR beta chain was retrieved from a study of beta chain features in type 1 diabetes. Trimming removed 5 bases at V and 7 bases at J, with 8 bases between. The CDR3 is made up of 11 amino acids. Germline CDR1 MNHEY, CDR2 SVGAGI. Study-level points and caveats: The study found that naive, central memory and Treg TCRB repertoires appeared more similar in patients than in healthy donors. In all four CD4+ subsets, TCRB CDR3 length was significantly, moderately reduced in type 1 diabetes. In type 1 diabetes patients, VDJ junctions had fewer insertions; deletions at these junctions were more frequent.

Turning to this clone: Its antigen is currently unknown.

Sequenced material consisted of expressed TCRB transcripts (all of the isolated RNA was reverse transcribed). There were 3.5 million to 4.5 million reads on average in the naive, central memory and regulatory T cell samples. The data were produced by immunoSEQ multiplex PCR, yet TCRdb's version contains in-frame clones alone and is incomplete. The sample shows about 230,000 clones, roughly 9.6% of them seen only once. The chain combines TRBV6-5 with TRBJ1-2, with a tentative D call TRBD1 (5 bases). Input material: naive CD4+ T cells from blood. This clonotype originated in a woman aged 18-29 years in good health. CDR3 in DNA: TGTGCCAGCAGTGGGGGGGGTGGCTACACCTTC. It codes for CASSGGGGYTF.